Below, 6 T cell receptor beta chains from the same sample are listed, as sequenced in a study of blood T cell repertoires in COVID-19. The table came from immunoSEQ multiplex PCR; TCRdb's copy has only in-frame clones and leaves some out. This sample has 150,000 to 200,000 clones, with around 84% found just once. The sample consisted of peripheral blood. All receptors derive from a woman in her 70s with COVID-19, enrolled during active disease.

The chain is built from TRBV29-1 and TRBJ1-1; TRBD1 matches 12 bases. The V gene's germline CDR1 is SQVTM and CDR2 ANQGSEA. The trim removed 3 bases at V and 5 bases at J, leaving 7 bases unmatched. The CDR3 extends over 15 amino acids. The CDR3, as DNA: TGCAGCGTTGAGGGGACAGGGGGCGCGAGGACTGAAGCTTTCTTT. Translating gives CSVEGTGGARTEAFF.

The rearrangement links TRBV23-1 to TRBJ2-3; no definite D call. Being an ORF, TRBV23-1 has a function that is uncertain. The CDR3 runs 13 residues. The ends were cut back, 4 bases at V and 4 bases at J, with 9 bases in the middle. CDR3 amino acids: CASSPSVSDTQYF. The CDR3 nucleotides are TGCGCCAGCAGTCCCAGTGTTTCAGATACGCAGTATTTT.

The J gene is TRBJ2-1, the V gene TRBV30; D unclear. V lost 3 bases and J lost 5, with 5 bases in between. CDR3 length equals 11 residues. In germline, CDR1 is GTSNPN, CDR2 SVGIG (reference sequence). Written as DNA, the CDR3 is TGTGCCTGGAGCTCAGACAATGAGCAGTTCTTC. Residues: CAWSSDNEQFF.

This chain joins TRBV27 and TRBJ2-3, with 7 bases identical to TRBD2. Germline CDR1 and CDR2: MNHEY and SMNVEV (reference sequence). After removal of 4 bases from V and 5 bases from J, the junction contained 9 bases not matched to a gene. CDR3 length: 15 amino acids. The CDR3 DNA follows: TGTGCCAGCAGTTCCCTCCGGGGGGAGCAAGATACGCAGTATTTT. It specifies CASSSLRGEQDTQYF.

The chain is built from TRBV12-5 and TRBJ1-1; D not resolved. The V and J ends lost 1 base and 3 bases respectively, with 9 bases between them. This CDR3 is built from 14 residues. Germline-derived CDR1 and CDR2 are LGHNT and FRNRAP. The CDR3: CASGLGERDTEAFF. CDR3 nucleotides: TGTGCTAGTGGTTTGGGTGAGAGGGACACTGAAGCTTTCTTT.

The V call is TRBV7-8, the J call TRBJ2-7, with TRBD2 identical over 10 bases. The CDR3 spans 18 residues. Germline assignment: CDR1 SGHVS and CDR2 FQNEAQ. V lost 5 bases and J lost 2; bases outside the gene matches: 15. As DNA, the CDR3 is TGTGCCAGCAGCGGGCCCCCTAGCGGGAGTGAGGCCCCCTACGAGCAGTACTTC. Residues: CASSGPPSGSEAPYEQYF.